Included here is one TCR beta chain sequence, with context. Its cognate antigen is unknown. Germline V lookup: CDR1 DFQATT, CDR2 SNEGSKA (reference sequence). The CDR3 is 14 amino acids. This specimen belongs to a study of post-analysis software for immune sequencing data. Whole-study context: Patients with relapsing-remitting, secondary progressive and progressive-relapsing multiple sclerosis courses were all represented. Whole-study findings and limits: F measure grouped same-batch samples tightly together. Diversity measured as normalized Chao1 was significantly lower in multiple sclerosis patients than in controls. In patients, a few TRBV segments were more frequent than in controls, with TRBV5-6, TRBV5-1 and TRBV20-1 among them.

cDNA libraries for TCR beta contained unique molecular identifiers. T cells numbering about 0.85 to 11 million yielded about 500,000 cDNA molecules. TCRdb ran MiXCR on the PCR reads and lists one entry per CDR3 protein. The profile shows about 810,000 distinct CDR3 sequences, approximately 53% of them singletons. This clonotype was sampled from a girl aged 10-17 years with multiple sclerosis. The V call is TRBV20-1, the J call TRBJ2-4, with D possibly TRBD1 on 6 matching bases. The tail of the sequence fits TRBJ2-7 better, so the J call may be wrong. The source material was blood. The DNA of the CDR3 is TGCAGTGCTAGTCAAACAGGGAAGGCCTACGAGCAGTACTTC. It yields the protein CSASQTGKAYEQYF.